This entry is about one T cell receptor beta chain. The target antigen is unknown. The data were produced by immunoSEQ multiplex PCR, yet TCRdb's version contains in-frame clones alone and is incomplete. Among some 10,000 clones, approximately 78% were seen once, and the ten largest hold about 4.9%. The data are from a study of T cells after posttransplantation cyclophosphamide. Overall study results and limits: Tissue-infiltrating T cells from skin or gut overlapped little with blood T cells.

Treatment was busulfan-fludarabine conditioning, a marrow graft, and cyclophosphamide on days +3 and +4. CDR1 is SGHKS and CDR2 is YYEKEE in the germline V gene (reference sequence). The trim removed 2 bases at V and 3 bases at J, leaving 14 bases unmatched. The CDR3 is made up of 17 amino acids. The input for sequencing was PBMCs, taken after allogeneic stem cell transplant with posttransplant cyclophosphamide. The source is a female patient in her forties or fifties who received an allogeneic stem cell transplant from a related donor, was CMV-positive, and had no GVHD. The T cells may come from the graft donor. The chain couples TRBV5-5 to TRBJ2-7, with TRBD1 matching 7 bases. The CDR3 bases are TGTGCCAGCAGCTTTCAAGGCCCAGGGGGAAACCTCTACGAGCAGTACTTC. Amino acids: CASSFQGPGGNLYEQYF.